This T cell receptor beta chain was documented in a study of blood T cell repertoires in COVID-19. Study context: The United States, Italy and Spain were the sources of the acute and convalescent COVID-19 samples. Nucleic acid was either cDNA or gDNA, and it came from T cells, B-cell-depleted T cells, or PBMCs.

Followed over time, Seattle patients had been enrolled while infection was active. The ends lost 2 bases at V and 6 bases at J; junction bases unmatched: 9. CDR1 and CDR2 (germline): MGHRA, YSYEKL. The CDR3 has 16 residues. Per the study methods: Researchers report that nucleated cell counts were estimated from reference gene primer amplification. Profiled with immunoSEQ multiplex PCR; TCRdb holds only in-frame clones, not every one. D and trimming come from the DNA, and the V and J calls and clone size come from that table. The table includes roughly 400,000 clones, around 87% detected once. Material: peripheral blood. The chain couples TRBV4-1 to TRBJ2-7, with 11 bases aligning to TRBD1. The source is an older woman with COVID-19, enrolled during active disease. In DNA form, the CDR3 reads TGCGCCAGCAGCCAATCGGGACAGGGGGGGCCACGCGAGCAGTACTTC. Translated, it gives CASSQSGQGGPREQYF.